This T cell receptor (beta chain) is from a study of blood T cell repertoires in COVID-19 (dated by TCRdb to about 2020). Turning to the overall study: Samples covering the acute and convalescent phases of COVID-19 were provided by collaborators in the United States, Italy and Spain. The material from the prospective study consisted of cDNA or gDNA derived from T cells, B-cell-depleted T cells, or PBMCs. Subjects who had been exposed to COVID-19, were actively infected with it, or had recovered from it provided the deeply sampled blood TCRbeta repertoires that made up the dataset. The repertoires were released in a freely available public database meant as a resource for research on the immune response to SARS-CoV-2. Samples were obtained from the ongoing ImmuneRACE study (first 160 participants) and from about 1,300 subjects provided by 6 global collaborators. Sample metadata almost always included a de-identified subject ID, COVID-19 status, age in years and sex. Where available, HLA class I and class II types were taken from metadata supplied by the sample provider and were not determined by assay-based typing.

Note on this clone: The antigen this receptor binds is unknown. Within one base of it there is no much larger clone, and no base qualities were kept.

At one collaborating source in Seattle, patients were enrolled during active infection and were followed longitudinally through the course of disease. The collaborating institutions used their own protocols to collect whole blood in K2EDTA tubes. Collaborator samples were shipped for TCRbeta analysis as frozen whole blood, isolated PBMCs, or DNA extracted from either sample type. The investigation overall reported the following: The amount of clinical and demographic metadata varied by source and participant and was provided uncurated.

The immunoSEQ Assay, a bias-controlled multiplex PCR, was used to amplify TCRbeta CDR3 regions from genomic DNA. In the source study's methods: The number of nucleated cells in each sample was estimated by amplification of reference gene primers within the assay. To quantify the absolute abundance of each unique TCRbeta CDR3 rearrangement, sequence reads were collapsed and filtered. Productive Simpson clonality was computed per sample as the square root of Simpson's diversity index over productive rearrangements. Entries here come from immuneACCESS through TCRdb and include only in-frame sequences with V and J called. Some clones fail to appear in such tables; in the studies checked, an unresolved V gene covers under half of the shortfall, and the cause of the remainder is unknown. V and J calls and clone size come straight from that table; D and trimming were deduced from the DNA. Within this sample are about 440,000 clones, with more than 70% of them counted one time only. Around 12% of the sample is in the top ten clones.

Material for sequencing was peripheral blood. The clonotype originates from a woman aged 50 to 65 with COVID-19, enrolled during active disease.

The CDR3 protein is CASSEFGQGSYGYTF. The nucleotides are TGTGCCAGCAGTGAGTTTGGACAGGGGAGCTATGGCTACACCTTC. Here the chain combines TRBV25-1 and TRBJ1-2; 9 nucleotides in the junction match TRBD1. The CDR3 numbers 15 residues from cysteine through phenylalanine. Left in the record is the CDR3 DNA by itself, 45 bases read in frame from the first base. The germline V end is reduced by 3 bases and the J end by 4 bases; junction bases left unmatched: 6. Sequences MGHDK (CDR1) and SYGVNS (CDR2) are obtained from the germline V gene.